The 10 T cell receptor beta chains in this list originate from one sample, sequenced in a study of graft-versus-host responses after intestinal transplantation. Their cognate antigens are unknown. Profiled with immunoSEQ multiplex PCR; TCRdb holds only in-frame clones, not every one. The sample consists of roughly 110,000 clones, around 92% of them appearing once. The sample consisted of unstimulated CD8+ T cells sorted from spleen or lymph node cells, taken before transplant. The receptors stem from a human donor who was the organ donor for an intestinal transplant.

The rearrangement joins TRBV6-4 to TRBJ2-7; no clear D gene. Between the trimmed V and J ends, which lost 10 bases and 7 bases, there was a span of 23 bases. The CDR3 totals 14 residues. Germline V lookup: CDR1 MRHNA, CDR2 SNTAGT. CDR3 bases: TGTGCCACCAGAGGTCCTACAACCCCTATGGAGCAGTACTTC. Translated: CATRGPTTPMEQYF.

The J gene is TRBJ2-7, the V gene TRBV29-1; 10 positions agree with TRBD2. The CDR3 spans 16 residues. The germline V gene encodes CDR1 SQVTM and CDR2 ANQGSEA. The V and J ends lost 0 bases and 0 bases, in that order; junction bases with no gene match: 5. CDR3 in amino acids: CSVEDRPSGSSYEQYF. The CDR3 DNA sequence: TGCAGCGTTGAAGATCGTCCTAGCGGGAGCTCCTACGAGCAGTACTTC.

This chain uses TRBV4-3 with TRBJ2-7; the D gene is possibly TRBD1 (6 bases). Trimming shortened V by 3 bases and J by 5 bases, and 17 bases separated the two germline ends. Germline loops: CDR1 LGHNA, CDR2 YSLEER. This CDR3 contains 15 residues. The CDR3: CASSQVQGDLDEQYF. The CDR3 nucleotides read TGCGCCAGCAGCCAGGTACAGGGTGATCTCGACGAGCAGTACTTC.

V usage is TRBV28 and J usage is TRBJ2-1, with TRBD2 matching over 11 bases. Germline trimming cut 3 bases from V and 3 bases from J; bases unmatched to any gene: 1. The CDR3 length is 15 residues. Germline V gene data show CDR1 as MDHEN and CDR2 as SYDVKM. CDR3 bases: TGTGCCAGCAGTTTTACTAGCGGGGGCTACAATGAGCAGTTCTTC. This gives the protein CASSFTSGGYNEQFF.

This clone was seen a few times. J is TRBJ1-1 and V is TRBV4-3, with a tentative D call TRBD1 (6 bases). The V end lost 0 bases, the J end lost 4 bases, and 15 bases lay between the germline ends. Germline assignment: CDR1 LGHNA and CDR2 YSLEER. The CDR3 runs 16 residues. CDR3 sequence: CASSQDMRGALTEAFF. The CDR3 DNA follows: TGCGCCAGCAGCCAAGATATGCGGGGGGCCCTCACTGAAGCTTTCTTT.

The chain combines TRBV4-2 with TRBJ2-4, with 8 bases identical to TRBD2. The CDR3 extends over 19 amino acids. CDR1 and CDR2 from the germline V gene are LGHNA and YNFKEQ. V was pared by 5 bases and J by 8 bases, with 23 bases of the junction left unmatched. Here the CDR3 DNA reads TGTGCCAGCAGCTTACCACCAGCGGGAGTCCTCCCGAAGGGGGACATTCAGTACTTC. Translation: CASSLPPAGVLPKGDIQYF.

The rearrangement uses TRBV5-6 and TRBJ2-5, with D possibly being TRBD2 (6 bases). The V gene's germline CDR1 is SGHDT and CDR2 YYEEEE. V dropped 4 bases and J dropped 5 bases, with 12 bases sitting between them. The CDR3 consists of 13 residues. The CDR3: CASSGWGDETQYF. In DNA, the CDR3 is TGTGCCAGCAGCGGCTGGGGGGACGAGACCCAGTACTTC. Full variable domain (missing parts from reference TRBV5-6 and TRBJ2-5): DAGVTQSPTHLIKTRGQQVTLRCSPKSGHDTVSWYQQALGQGPQFIFQYYEEEERQRGNFPDRFSGHQFPNYSSELNVNALLLGDSALYLCASSGWGDETQYFGPGTRLLVL.

The chain has TRBV5-4 and TRBJ2-5; D is perhaps TRBD1 or TRBD2 (5 bases each). Germline loops: CDR1 SGHNT, CDR2 YYREEE (reference sequence). Trimming removed 2 bases from V and 5 bases from J, with 13 bases in between. This CDR3 has 14 amino acids. The DNA for the CDR3 is TGTGCCAGCAGCTTTATCGAGGGGCGCGAGACCCAGTACTTC. Residues: CASSFIEGRETQYF.

The genes are TRBV27 and TRBJ2-3, with D uncertain. Germline V gene sequence: CDR1 MNHEY, CDR2 SMNVEV (reference sequence). V lost 2 bases to trimming and J lost 1 base, with 4 bases between them. The CDR3 extends over 13 amino acids. The CDR3 coding sequence is TGTGCCAGCAGTTTAATTCGCACAGATACGCAGTATTTT. Protein: CASSLIRTDTQYF.

The chain couples TRBV11-3 to TRBJ1-1; possible D gene TRBD1, 5 bases. Trimming pared 3 bases from V and 3 bases from J, leaving 5 bases between. The germline CDR1 and CDR2 sequences are SGHNT and YENEEA. CDR3 length equals 12 residues. CDR3 in amino acids: CASSLGDTEAFF. CDR3 DNA sequence: TGTGCCAGCAGCTTGGGGGACACTGAAGCTTTCTTT.